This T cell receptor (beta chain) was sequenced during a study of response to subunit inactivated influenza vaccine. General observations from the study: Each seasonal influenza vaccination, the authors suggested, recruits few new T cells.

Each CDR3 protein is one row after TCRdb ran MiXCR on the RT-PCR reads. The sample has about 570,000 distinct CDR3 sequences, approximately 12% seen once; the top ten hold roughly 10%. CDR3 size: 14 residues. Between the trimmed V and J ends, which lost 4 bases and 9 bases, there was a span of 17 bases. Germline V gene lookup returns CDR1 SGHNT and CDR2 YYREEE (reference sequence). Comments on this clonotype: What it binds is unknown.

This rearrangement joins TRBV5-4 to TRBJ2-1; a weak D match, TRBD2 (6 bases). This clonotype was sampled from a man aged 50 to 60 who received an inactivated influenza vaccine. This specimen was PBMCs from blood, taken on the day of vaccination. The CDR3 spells CASSPWGDSSEQFF. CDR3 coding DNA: TGTGCCAGCAGCCCTTGGGGGGATTCCAGTGAGCAGTTCTTC.